The 22 T cell receptor beta chains given below trace back to one sample, sequenced in a study of molecular identifiers for immune sequencing clone quantification (dated by TCRdb to 2017 to 2018). Libraries were made using PCR. Instrument on record: Illumina HiSeq 4000. TCRdb reprocessed the public reads (quality trimming at Q25 with fastp, clone calling with MiXCR) and kept in-frame beta chains. When rows share a CDR3 protein, they turn into one entry using the most common DNA and genes. The sample table lists 400,000 to 600,000 distinct CDR3 sequences, about a fifth of them with a count of one. The ten largest clonotypes hold more than 0.8% of the sample. Sequencing was performed on naive CD8+ T cells from blood, with Jurkat cell RNA spiked in. In light of the paper, this sample's cell subset or site label describes: FACS-sorted CD8+CD4-CCR7+CD45RA+ naive T cells. All receptors derive from a human donor in good health. Some libraries in this study had Jurkat cell RNA spiked in.

In this sample, this clonotype turned up a few times. CDR3 sequence reads: CASSGDSSADTQYF. Here the CDR3 DNA reads TGTGCTTCCTCCGGGGACTCAAGCGCAGATACGCAGTATTTT. The J gene is TRBJ2-3, the V gene TRBV13, with a weak D call TRBD2 (6 bases). CDR3 length equals 14 residues. Germline V CDR1 and CDR2: PRHDT, FYEKMQ (reference sequence).

This clonotype has a handful of counts. At one end, the junction sequence differs from germline, possibly due to a read error. The chain has TRBV7-9 and TRBJ2-3; D is unresolved. CDR1 SEHNR and CDR2 FQNEAQ come from the germline V gene (reference sequence). There are 12 residues in the CDR3. In DNA, the CDR3 is TGTGCCAGCAGCCTCGGGTCAGATACGCAGTGTTTT. Its protein product is CASSLGSDTQCF.

To note about this clonotype: This may stem from a read error, because a much larger clone lies one nucleotide away. V usage is TRBV6-2 or TRBV6-3 and J usage is TRBJ1-1, with 7 bases identical to TRBD1. The CDR3 contains 14 residues. Germline V CDR1 and CDR2: MNHEY, SVGEGT. CDR3 in amino acids: CASSSKDRVSEASF. The CDR3 DNA follows: TGTGCCAGCAGTTCGAAAGACAGGGTTTCCGAAGCTTCCTTT.

To note about this clonotype: Since a much larger clone is just one base distant, this may be a read error. The rearrangement links TRBV7-9 to TRBJ2-3; D possibly corresponds to TRBD2 (5 bases). CDR1 and CDR2 from the germline V gene are SEHNR and FQNEAQ (reference sequence). V was trimmed by 4 bases and J by 6 bases, leaving 17 bases between them. The CDR3 is 15 amino acids. The DNA of the CDR3 is TGTGCCAGCAGCTCCCACTCCTATCGCGGGGATACGCAGTATTTT. Translation: CASSSHSYRGDTQYF.

This chain links TRBV27 with TRBJ2-7, with D tentatively TRBD1 (6 bases). Germline V CDR1 and CDR2: MNHEY, SMNVEV (reference sequence). V lost 6 bases and J 4 bases, leaving 16 bases between the germline ends. CDR3 size: 14 residues. The CDR3 spells CASSPLDRTYEQYF. The DNA of the CDR3 is TGTGCCAGCAGCCCACTAGACAGGACTTACGAGCAGTACTTC.

This clonotype was observed at least ten times. The chain uses TRBV9 and TRBJ1-2, with 8 bases matching TRBD1. Germline CDR1 and CDR2: SGDLS and YYNGEE. V lost 1 base, J lost 4 bases, and 3 bases stayed unmatched. There are 14 residues in the CDR3. As DNA, the CDR3 is TGTGCCAGCAGCGTACAGGGGGCGACCTATGGCTACACCTTC. Its translation: CASSVQGATYGYTF.

Note on this clonotype: This is likely a read error, given that the CDR3 carries no conserved phenylalanine or tryptophan at its end. This CDR3 is CASSQDPWDYEQYS. In nucleotides, the CDR3 is TGCGCCAGCAGCCAAGATCCGTGGGACTACGAGCAGTACTCC. This chain joins TRBV4-1 and TRBJ2-7; no reliable D call. The CDR3 length is 14 residues. Per germline, CDR1 MGHRA and CDR2 YSYEKL. With 0 bases removed from V and 3 bases from J, the gap between germline ends came to 9 bases.

Many counts were recorded for this clonotype. This chain connects TRBV20-1 to TRBJ2-3; tentatively, D is TRBD2 (7 bases). Per the germline V gene, CDR1 is DFQATT and CDR2 is SNEGSKA (reference sequence). Trimming cost V 4 bases and J 4 bases, with 15 bases left between them. The length of the CDR3 is 14 residues. The CDR3 DNA reads as TGCAGTGCTAAGGGGGGGGAGTACGCAGATACGCAGTATTTT. Translation: CSAKGGEYADTQYF.

This clonotype has more than one count but fewer than ten. The chain carries TRBV19 and TRBJ1-1; D remains ambiguous. Germline CDR1 is LNHDA and CDR2 is SQIVND (reference sequence). The V gene lost 3 bases and the J gene lost 8 bases, with 10 bases spanning the gap. The CDR3 totals 12 residues. The CDR3 bases are TGTGCCAGTAGTATTGGATCCCTGGAAGCTTTCTTT. Protein product: CASSIGSLEAFF. Looking up the rest from reference TRBV19 and TRBJ1-1 gives the full variable domain: DGGITQSPKYLFRKEGQNVTLSCEQNLNHDAMYWYRQDPGQGLRLIYYSQIVNDFQKGDIAEGYSVSREKKESFPLTVTSAQKNPTAFYLCASSIGSLEAFFGQGTRLTVV.

Comments on this clonotype: This may arise from a read error, as a much more abundant clone is one base away. The rearrangement uses TRBV23-1 and TRBJ2-5; D possibly corresponds to TRBD1 (6 bases). TRBV23-1 has ORF status, its function being uncertain. This CDR3 contains 18 residues. Written as DNA, the CDR3 is TGCGCCAGCGGTCAATGCAAAGACGAACAGGGACATCAAGAGACCCAGTACTTC. Translation: CASGQCKDEQGHQETQYF.

The V call is TRBV13, the J call TRBJ2-5; possibly TRBD2 for D (6 bases). V was clipped by 5 bases and J by 5 bases, with 33 bases between them. The germline CDR1 and CDR2 sequences are PRHDT and FYEKMQ (reference sequence). There are 20 residues in the CDR3. CDR3 coding DNA: TGTGCCAGCAGCCCAAGCCTTAAAAGGACTACTAAATATACCCCGGAGACCCAGTACTTC. Translation gives CASSPSLKRTTKYTPETQYF.

In the case of this clonotype: A much more abundant neighbour one base away suggests this may be a read error. The chain uses TRBV6-5 and TRBJ2-7; maybe TRBD1 (5 bases). The CDR3 sequence is 13 residues long. V lost 5 bases and J 6 bases, leaving 14 bases between the germline ends. Germline CDR1 MNHEY, CDR2 SVGAGI. The CDR3 region is CASSPAWGCEQYF. In DNA form, the CDR3 reads TGTGCCAGCAGTCCCGCCTGGGGCTGCGAGCAGTACTTC.

The table lists this clonotype with a few counts. The chain is built from TRBV3-1 and TRBJ1-2, with D possibly TRBD1 on 6 matching bases. The CDR3 totals 16 residues. Trimming shortened V by 4 bases and J by 3 bases, and 18 bases separated the two germline ends. Germline values: CDR1 LGHDT, CDR2 YNNKEL (reference sequence). Here the CDR3 DNA reads TGTGCCAGCAGCCCCCGCGAGGGGGGGCATTACTATGGCTACACCTTC. It codes for CASSPREGGHYYGYTF.

This clonotype was detected many times. The V gene is TRBV12-3 or TRBV12-4, the J gene TRBJ2-4, with D possibly TRBD1 on 5 matching bases. The CDR3 totals 16 residues. Trimming pared 2 bases from V and 0 bases from J, leaving 11 bases between. The CDR3 spells CASSLSDSLAKNIQYF. CDR3 DNA: TGTGCCAGCAGTTTATCCGACAGCCTAGCCAAAAACATTCAGTACTTC.

This clonotype came up many times. The chain links TRBV7-9 to TRBJ2-3, with 10 bases fitting TRBD2. J gave up 5 bases and V 1 base, and 3 bases lay outside the gene matches. Germline V CDR1 and CDR2: SEHNR, FQNEAQ (reference sequence). This CDR3 region has 15 residues. CDR3 sequence: CASSLVLAGEDTQYF. CDR3 coding DNA: TGTGCCAGCAGCTTAGTCCTAGCGGGAGAAGATACGCAGTATTTT.

A remark on this clonotype: As the CDR3 is not closed by the conserved phenylalanine or tryptophan, this likely results from a read error. This chain joins TRBV4-3 and TRBJ1-1, with D unclear. V dropped 0 bases and J dropped 5 bases, with 19 bases sitting between them. The germline V gene has CDR1 LGHNA and CDR2 YSLEER. The CDR3 has 17 amino acids. The CDR3 sequence is CASSQDDPSDTVTEAFI. The CDR3 DNA reads TGCGCCAGCAGCCAAGACGATCCTTCGGATACGGTGACTGAAGCTTTCATT.

This clonotype was picked up many times. The chain couples TRBV28 to TRBJ2-6, with 7 nucleotides matching TRBD2. The CDR3 runs 20 residues. After removal of 7 bases from V and 2 bases from J, the junction contained 20 bases not matched to a gene. In germline, CDR1 is MDHEN, CDR2 SYDVKM. For the CDR3, the DNA is TGTGCCAGCATGACTAGCCAGAACCGGGGTGGGCATCCTGGGGCCAACGTCCTGACTTTC. This codes for CASMTSQNRGGHPGANVLTF.

To note about this clonotype: A much bigger clone sits one base away, suggesting this may be a read error. The rearrangement joins TRBV12-3 or TRBV12-4 to TRBJ1-1; the D gene is possibly TRBD1 (5 bases). Trimming took 4 bases from V and 7 from J, leaving 7 bases between them. The CDR3 contains 11 residues. CDR3 bases: TGTGCCAGCAGTTCTGACAGTGAAGCTTTCTTT. Protein sequence: CASSSDSEAFF.

As for this clonotype: A much larger clone differs from this one at a single base, so this may be a read error. Since no conserved phenylalanine or tryptophan closes the CDR3, a read error is the likely cause. The chain recombines TRBV29-1 with TRBJ1-4; D unclear. The CDR3 is 13 residues long. V was clipped by 3 bases and J by 4 bases, with 9 bases between them. Germline CDR1 and CDR2: SQVTM and ANQGSEA. The CDR3 spells CSVDLGYNEKLFL. The CDR3 bases are TGCAGCGTTGATCTGGGGTATAATGAAAAACTGTTTCTT.

This clonotype was recorded at least ten times. Here the CDR3 reads CASTTTLGPDEQYF. CDR3 DNA sequence: TGTGCCAGCACCACTACACTAGGTCCGGACGAGCAGTACTTC. The chain is built from TRBV28 and TRBJ2-7; TRBD2 might be the D (5 bases). The CDR3 has 14 amino acids. CDR1 MDHEN and CDR2 SYDVKM come from the germline V gene. The germline V and J ends were trimmed by 7 bases and 5 bases, with 18 bases remaining between them.

Comments on this clonotype: Likely a read error: the CDR3 ends without its conserved phenylalanine or tryptophan. CDR3 residues: CASSLAASGLEDTQYY. CDR3 coding DNA: TGTGCCAGCAGCTTAGCGGCTAGCGGGTTGGAAGATACGCAGTATTAT. This chain links TRBV11-2 with TRBJ2-3; 8 bases agree with TRBD2. Germline-derived CDR1 and CDR2 are SGHAT and FQNNGV. V gave up 1 base and J gave up 5 bases; unmatched junction bases: 8. This CDR3 has 16 residues.

This chain uses TRBV6-4 with TRBJ1-5; D remains ambiguous. This CDR3 region has 15 residues. In germline, CDR1 is MRHNA, CDR2 SNTAGT. V was pared by 1 base and J by 1 base, with 8 bases between. In DNA, the CDR3 is TGTGCCAGCAGTGACTACTCAGCGAGCAATCAGCCCCAGCATTTT. The encoded protein is CASSDYSASNQPQHF.